This T cell receptor beta chain was found in a study of T cell repertoires in cytomegalovirus infection. Study-wide context: Researchers turned to recently identified HLA-C-restricted CMV epitopes as well as well-studied HLA-B-restricted ones. Evidence of both CMV infection and a matching HLA type came from public TCR beta signatures. Study conclusions and caveats: Clonotype analysis showed dominance of the ex vivo response by HLA-C-restricted CMV-specific TCR beta clonotypes. People with CMV and the relevant HLA were identified by cumulative public TCR beta family frequency.

This clonotype was counted ten times or more. Its antigen is not identified. Trimming removed 1 base at V and 1 base at J, with 10 bases between. Germline V gene sequence: CDR1 SGHTA, CDR2 FQGNSA. The CDR3 sequence is 15 residues long. MiXCR, applied by TCRdb to the reads, yields one record per CDR3 protein. In the table there are some 310,000 distinct CDR3 sequences, 25% of which are singletons. Sequenced material: cultured PBMCs, taken from culture after CMV antigen stimulation. This chain joins TRBV7-2 and TRBJ2-5; D call uncertain. The receptor's source is a human donor in good health (CMV status not recorded). Some clones in this sample may be carry-over from other donors' samples. The CDR3 DNA is TGTGCCAGCAGCTTAGATCCGGGCCGCCAAGAGACCCAGTACTTC. Translation gives CASSLDPGRQETQYF.